The clone carrying this TCR beta chain was seen a few times. This sample stems from a study of blood T cell repertoires in COVID-19. Turning to the study itself: There were acute and convalescent COVID-19 samples, and they came from the United States, Italy and Spain. PBMCs, B-cell-depleted T cells, or T cells provided the cDNA or gDNA that made up the material.

Per the original data handling: Estimation of nucleated cell counts relied on the amplification of reference gene primers. The table came from immunoSEQ multiplex PCR; TCRdb's copy has only in-frame clones and leaves some out. V and J calls and clone size come straight from that table; D and trimming were deduced from the DNA. The sample yields about 170,000 clones, 82% seen once. Trimming left V 6 bases short and J 13 bases short, with 13 bases between. The CDR3 length is 12 residues. It was during active infection that Seattle patients were enrolled and then longitudinally followed. The sequence came from a woman between 40 and 50 years old with COVID-19, enrolled during active disease. The specimen was peripheral blood. The rearrangement links TRBV12-3 or TRBV12-4 to TRBJ1-6, with no clear D. Written as DNA, the CDR3 is TGTGCCAGCAGCTCCTTTAGTTCTCCCCTCCACTTT. This encodes CASSSFSSPLHF.